Listed here are 5 T cell receptor beta chains from one sample, sequenced in a study of shared clonotypes between healthy human individuals. Only in-frame clones appear in the TCRdb table, and some are missing; sequencing was by immunoSEQ multiplex PCR. The sample gives around 2.5 million clones, 93% of which show up once; 0.36% is in the top ten. Sequenced sample: naive CD4+ T cells from PBMCs. Subset indicated: CD45RA+ positively selected. The receptor set was obtained from a man in his late teens or twenties in good health. Some clones in this sample may be carry-over from other donors' samples.

This chain joins TRBV4-1 and TRBJ1-2, with D possibly being TRBD1 (6 bases). Trimming cost V 1 base and J 7 bases, with 22 bases left between them. Germline loops: CDR1 MGHRA, CDR2 YSYEKL. CDR3 length: 17 residues. The CDR3 region has the DNA TGCGCCAGCAGCCAAGTTGAACAGGGCCGGACGTGGGGTGGCTACACCTTC. It encodes CASSQVEQGRTWGGYTF.

This chain connects TRBV6-1 to TRBJ2-6; 7 bases match TRBD1. Germline loops: CDR1 MNHNS, CDR2 SASEGT. V lost 11 bases, J lost 0 bases, and 7 bases stayed unmatched. This CDR3 region has 15 residues. CDR3 bases: TGTGCCGGAAAGGACAGGCCCTCTGGGGCCAACGTCCTGACTTTC. It yields the protein CAGKDRPSGANVLTF.

The V and J genes are TRBV7-3 and TRBJ2-7, with D unresolved. Germline V gives CDR1 SGHTA, CDR2 FQGTGA. The CDR3 extends over 13 amino acids. Trimming removed 5 bases at V and 4 bases at J, with 12 bases between. The CDR3 DNA reads as TGTGCCAGCAGCCCCAACGCCGGATACGAGCAGTACTTC. Translating gives CASSPNAGYEQYF.

This clone showed up just once. The chain joins TRBV28 to TRBJ1-2; D possibly corresponds to TRBD1 (6 bases). Between the trimmed V and J ends, which lost 4 bases and 2 bases, there was a span of 14 bases. Germline CDR1 and CDR2: MDHEN and SYDVKM. The CDR3 length is 15 residues. CDR3: CASSSVSTGNYGYTF. DNA for the CDR3: TGTGCCAGCAGTTCTGTTTCCACAGGGAACTATGGCTACACCTTC.

The gene calls are TRBV2 and TRBJ1-2, with TRBD1 identical over 7 bases. Germline CDR1 and CDR2: SNHLY and FYNNEI. With V trimmed by 5 bases and J by 8 bases, 8 bases remained unmatched. This CDR3 contains 13 residues. The CDR3: CASSPNRGGGYTF. The CDR3 DNA reads as TGTGCCAGCAGTCCGAACAGGGGTGGCGGCTACACCTTC.